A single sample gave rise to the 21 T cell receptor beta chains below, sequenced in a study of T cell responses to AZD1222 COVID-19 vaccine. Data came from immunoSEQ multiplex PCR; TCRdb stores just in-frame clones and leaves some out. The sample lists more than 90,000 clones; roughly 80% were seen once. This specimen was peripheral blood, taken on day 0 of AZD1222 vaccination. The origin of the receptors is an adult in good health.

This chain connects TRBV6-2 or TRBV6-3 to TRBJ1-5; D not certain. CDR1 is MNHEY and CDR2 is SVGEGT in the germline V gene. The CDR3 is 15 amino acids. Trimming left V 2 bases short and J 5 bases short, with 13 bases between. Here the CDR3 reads CASSYVKNGDQPQHF. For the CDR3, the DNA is TGTGCCAGCAGTTACGTCAAAAACGGGGATCAGCCCCAGCATTTT.

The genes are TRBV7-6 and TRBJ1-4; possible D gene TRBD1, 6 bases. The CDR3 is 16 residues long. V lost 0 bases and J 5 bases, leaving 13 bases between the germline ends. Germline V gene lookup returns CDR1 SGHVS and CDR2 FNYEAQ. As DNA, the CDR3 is TGTGCCAGCAGCTTAGCCTCTCTGAGGGGGAATGAAAAACTGTTTTTT. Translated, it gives CASSLASLRGNEKLFF.

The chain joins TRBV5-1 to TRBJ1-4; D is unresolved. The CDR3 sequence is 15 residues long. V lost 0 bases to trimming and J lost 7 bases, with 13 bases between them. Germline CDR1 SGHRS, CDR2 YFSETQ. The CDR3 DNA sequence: TGCGCCAGCAGCTTGGGAGCGACGGGTCCTGAAAAACTGTTTTTT. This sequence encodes CASSLGATGPEKLFF. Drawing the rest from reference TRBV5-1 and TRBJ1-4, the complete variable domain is KAGVTQTPRYLIKTRGQQVTLSCSPISGHRSVSWYQQTPGQGLQFLFEYFSETQRNKGNFPGRFSGRQFSNSRSEMNVSTLELGDSALYLCASSLGATGPEKLFFGSGTQLSVL.

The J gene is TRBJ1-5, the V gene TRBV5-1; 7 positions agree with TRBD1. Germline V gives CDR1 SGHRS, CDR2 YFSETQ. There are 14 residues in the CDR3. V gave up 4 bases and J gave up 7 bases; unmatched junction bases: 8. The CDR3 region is CASSPQGGWQPQHF. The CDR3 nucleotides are TGCGCCAGCAGCCCCCAGGGGGGATGGCAGCCCCAGCATTTT.

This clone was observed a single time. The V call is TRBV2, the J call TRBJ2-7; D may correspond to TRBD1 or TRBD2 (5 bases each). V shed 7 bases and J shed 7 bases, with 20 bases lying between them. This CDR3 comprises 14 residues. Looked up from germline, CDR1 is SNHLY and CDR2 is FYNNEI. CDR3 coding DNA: TGTGCCAGCATTTTAGAATGGACGGGGACGGAGCAGTACTTC. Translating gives CASILEWTGTEQYF.

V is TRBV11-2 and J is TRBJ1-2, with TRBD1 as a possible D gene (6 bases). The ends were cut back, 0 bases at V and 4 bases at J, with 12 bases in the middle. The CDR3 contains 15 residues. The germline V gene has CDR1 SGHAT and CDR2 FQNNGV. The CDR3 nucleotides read TGTGCCAGCAGCTTAGATCTCAGGGGTCCCTATGGCTACACCTTC. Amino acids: CASSLDLRGPYGYTF.

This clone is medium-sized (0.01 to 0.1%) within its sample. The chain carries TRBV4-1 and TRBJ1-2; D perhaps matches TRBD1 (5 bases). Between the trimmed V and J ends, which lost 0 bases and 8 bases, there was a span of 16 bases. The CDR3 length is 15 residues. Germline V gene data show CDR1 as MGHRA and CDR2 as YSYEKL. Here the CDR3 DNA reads TGCGCCAGCAGCCAAGAGGTCCAGGGACGCGACGGCTACACCTTC. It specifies CASSQEVQGRDGYTF.

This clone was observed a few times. In nucleotides, the CDR3 is TGTGCCAGCAGTGTGAACGGCGGACAGGGTAATTCACCCCTCCACTTT. Translation gives CASSVNGGQGNSPLHF. The V and J genes are TRBV6-1 and TRBJ1-6; 8 bases match TRBD1. This CDR3 has 16 amino acids. V shed 4 bases, J shed 6 bases, and the junction held 8 bases outside the gene matches. In germline, CDR1 is MNHNS, CDR2 SASEGT.

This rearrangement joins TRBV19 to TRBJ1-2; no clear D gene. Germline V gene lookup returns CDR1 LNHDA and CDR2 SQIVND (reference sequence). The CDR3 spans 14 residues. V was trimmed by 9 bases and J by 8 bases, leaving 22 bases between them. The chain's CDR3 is CASQVTAPLGGYTF. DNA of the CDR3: TGTGCCAGCCAAGTTACAGCGCCTTTGGGCGGCTACACCTTC.

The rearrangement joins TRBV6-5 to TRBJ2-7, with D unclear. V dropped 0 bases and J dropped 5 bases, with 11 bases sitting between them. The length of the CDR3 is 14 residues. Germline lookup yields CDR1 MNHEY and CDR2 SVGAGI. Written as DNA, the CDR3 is TGTGCCAGCAGTTACTCGTCTACCCTCAACGAGCAGTACTTC. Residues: CASSYSSTLNEQYF.

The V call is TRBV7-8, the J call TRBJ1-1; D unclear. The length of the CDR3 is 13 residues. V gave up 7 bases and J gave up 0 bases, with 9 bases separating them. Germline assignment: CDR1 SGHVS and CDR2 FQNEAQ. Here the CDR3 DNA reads TGTGCCAGCACCCTGACTATGAACACTGAAGCTTTCTTT. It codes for CASTLTMNTEAFF.

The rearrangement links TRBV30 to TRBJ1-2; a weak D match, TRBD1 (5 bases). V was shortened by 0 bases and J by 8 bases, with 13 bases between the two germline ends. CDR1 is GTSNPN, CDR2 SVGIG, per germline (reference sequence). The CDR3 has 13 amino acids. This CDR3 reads CAWSVLQDMGYTF. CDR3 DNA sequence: TGTGCCTGGAGTGTACTGCAGGACATGGGCTACACCTTC. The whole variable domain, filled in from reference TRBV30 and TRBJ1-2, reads SQTIHQWPATLVQPVGSPLSLECTVEGTSNPNLYWYRQAAGRGLQLLFYSVGIGQISSEVPQNLSASRPQDRQFILSSKKLLLSDSGFYLCAWSVLQDMGYTFGSGTRLTVV.

The CDR3, as DNA: TGCGCCAGCAGCCCTAGACAGGGGGCAGGTGAAAAACTGTTTTTT. This sequence encodes CASSPRQGAGEKLFF. The rearrangement links TRBV4-1 to TRBJ1-4, with TRBD1 identical over 10 bases. Germline CDR1 MGHRA, CDR2 YSYEKL. The length of the CDR3 is 15 residues. J lost 7 bases, V lost 4 bases, and 6 bases had no gene match.

CDR3 residues: CASSSARTGGDSPLHF. The DNA for the CDR3 is TGTGCCAGCAGTTCCGCCCGGACAGGGGGTGATTCACCCCTCCACTTT. The genes are TRBV6-5 and TRBJ1-6; 10 nucleotides match TRBD1. Germline CDR1 and CDR2: MNHEY and SVGAGI. This CDR3 region has 16 residues. Unmatched junction bases numbered 8, after V lost 4 bases and J lost 8 bases.

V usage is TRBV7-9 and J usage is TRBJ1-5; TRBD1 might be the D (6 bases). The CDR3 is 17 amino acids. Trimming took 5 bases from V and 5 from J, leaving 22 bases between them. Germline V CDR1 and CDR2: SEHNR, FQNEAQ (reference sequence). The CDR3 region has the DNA TGTGCCAGCAGCCTTCGAGGCGACAGGAGCTTTTATCAGCCCCAGCATTTT. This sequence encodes CASSLRGDRSFYQPQHF.

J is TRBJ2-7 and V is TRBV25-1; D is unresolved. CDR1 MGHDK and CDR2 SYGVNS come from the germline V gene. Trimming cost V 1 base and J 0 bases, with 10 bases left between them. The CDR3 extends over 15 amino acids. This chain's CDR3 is CASSESLASSYEQYF. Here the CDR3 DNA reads TGTGCCAGCAGTGAATCACTGGCCAGCTCCTACGAGCAGTACTTC.

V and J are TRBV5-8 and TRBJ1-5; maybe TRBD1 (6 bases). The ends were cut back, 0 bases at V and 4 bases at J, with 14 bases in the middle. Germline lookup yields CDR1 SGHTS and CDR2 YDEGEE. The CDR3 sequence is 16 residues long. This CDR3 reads CASSLETGVQNQPQHF. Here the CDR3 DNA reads TGTGCCAGCAGCTTGGAGACAGGAGTGCAGAATCAGCCCCAGCATTTT.

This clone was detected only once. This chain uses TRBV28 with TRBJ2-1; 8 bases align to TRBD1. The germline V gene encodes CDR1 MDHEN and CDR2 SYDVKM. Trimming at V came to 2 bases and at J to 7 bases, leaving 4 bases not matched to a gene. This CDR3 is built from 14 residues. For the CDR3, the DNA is TGTGCCAGCAGTTTAGGAGACAGGGGTAATGAGCAGTTCTTC. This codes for CASSLGDRGNEQFF.

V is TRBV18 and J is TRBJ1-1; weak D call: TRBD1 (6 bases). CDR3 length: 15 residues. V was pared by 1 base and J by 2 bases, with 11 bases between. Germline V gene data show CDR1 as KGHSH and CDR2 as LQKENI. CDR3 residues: CASSPQGELNTEAFF. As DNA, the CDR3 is TGTGCCAGCTCACCACAGGGGGAGTTAAACACTGAAGCTTTCTTT.

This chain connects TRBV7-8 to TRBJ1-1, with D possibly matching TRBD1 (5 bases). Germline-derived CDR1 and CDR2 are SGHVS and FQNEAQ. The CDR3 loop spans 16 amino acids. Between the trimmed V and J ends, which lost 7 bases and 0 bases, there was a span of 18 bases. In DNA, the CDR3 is TGTGCCAGCACAACTTATTCTGGGACGTTGAACACTGAAGCTTTCTTT. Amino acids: CASTTYSGTLNTEAFF.

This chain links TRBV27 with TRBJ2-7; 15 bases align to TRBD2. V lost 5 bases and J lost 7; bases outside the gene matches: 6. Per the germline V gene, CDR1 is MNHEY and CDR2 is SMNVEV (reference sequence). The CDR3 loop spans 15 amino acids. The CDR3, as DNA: TGTGCCAGCAGTGTATGGACTAGCGGGAGGGAGGAGCAGTACTTC. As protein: CASSVWTSGREEQYF.